The T cell receptor beta chain described here comes from a study of T cell responses to AZD1222 COVID-19 vaccine (dated by TCRdb to the early 2020s). The study in broad terms: AZD1222 recipients given second doses at about 4 weeks or at about 12 weeks were pooled, since spike-specific TCR depth and breadth were not found to differ between the two schedules. Trial participants were enrolled by age into subgroups of 18-55, 56-69 and 70-plus years, and 148, 28 and 57 TCR-sequenced participants, respectively, were included in these subgroups. TCR sequencing covered fewer than 250 trial participants: roughly 200 given two doses of AZD1222 and 26 given two doses of MenACWY control vaccine.

With respect to this clone: No cognate antigen has been identified for it. Within one base of it there is no much larger clone, and no base qualities were kept.

For CDR1 and CDR2, the germline V gene (reference sequence) lists LNHDA and SQIVND. The CDR3, from cysteine to phenylalanine, totals 13 residues. Of the read, only the CDR3 DNA is kept; its 39 bases are in frame from base 1. Between the V and J ends, shortened by 3 bases and 8 bases respectively, the junction contains 10 bases. The CDR3 regions of human TCRbeta chains were analyzed by immunosequencing. Per the original workflow: Repertoire TCRs were checked for matches against a reference library of SARS-CoV-2-specific TCRs that had been generated using the MIRA antigen-specificity platform. Breadth meant the fraction of unique TCRs that were SARS-CoV-2-associated, whereas depth meant the fraction of total T cells that were SARS-CoV-2-associated. Using the MIRA data, every spike-specific TCR was mapped to the spike region that the TCR reacted to and assigned to either a CD4 or a CD8 class. Log10-transformed breadth and depth values were compared by one-way ANOVA with Sidak's multiple comparisons tests. TCRdb limited this immuneACCESS table to in-frame rearrangements with V and J called. A share of clones is missing; checked studies link under half to unresolved V genes, and the rest is unexplained. V, J and clone size derive from that table, while D and trimming were established from the DNA sequence. This sample has 130,000 to 150,000 clones in its table, and 85% to 90% of those were observed once. The ten most abundant clones make up roughly 1.5% of the sample.

General conclusions and limits of the study: In the small 56-69-year group, the increase in depth fell short of significance, most likely because of low power. Participants were mostly white British and included more females than males, and it was suggested by the authors that clonal diversity may have been underestimated. Reportedly, close to half of the unique spike-specific TCRs recognized epitopes lying outside the regions that are mutated in the B.1.351 and B.1.1.7 variants. Because no day 14 peak-response samples were available, repertoires were characterized only after the peak T cell response. Vaccine-associated CD4 TCRs spanned the whole spike protein, with dominant responses in regions 160-218 and 743-854. A significant rise in spike-specific TCR breadth and depth was observed after two AZD1222 doses relative to day 0 and relative to MenACWY recipients. Conclusions about previously exposed vaccinees are limited because only six or seven AZD1222 recipients were SARS-CoV-2 seropositive at baseline.

The label giving this sample's time point can be read as: baseline before first vaccination. Vaccinee samples were obtained from the UK trials COV001 and COV002, which included a single-blind randomized controlled phase 2/3 trial of AZD1222 (ChAdOx1 nCoV-19) in healthy adults. Trial participant PBMC samples were collected at day 0 and day 28 after the second dose for TCRbeta chain sequencing. This sequence uses TRBV19 and TRBJ2-2, with the identity of the D gene unclear. The input for sequencing was peripheral blood, taken on day 0 of AZD1222 vaccination. The clonotype comes from an adult in good health. The DNA sequence reads TGTGCCAGTAGTATTCCGAGGTATGGGGAGCTGTTTTTT. Translated, it reads CASSIPRYGELFF.